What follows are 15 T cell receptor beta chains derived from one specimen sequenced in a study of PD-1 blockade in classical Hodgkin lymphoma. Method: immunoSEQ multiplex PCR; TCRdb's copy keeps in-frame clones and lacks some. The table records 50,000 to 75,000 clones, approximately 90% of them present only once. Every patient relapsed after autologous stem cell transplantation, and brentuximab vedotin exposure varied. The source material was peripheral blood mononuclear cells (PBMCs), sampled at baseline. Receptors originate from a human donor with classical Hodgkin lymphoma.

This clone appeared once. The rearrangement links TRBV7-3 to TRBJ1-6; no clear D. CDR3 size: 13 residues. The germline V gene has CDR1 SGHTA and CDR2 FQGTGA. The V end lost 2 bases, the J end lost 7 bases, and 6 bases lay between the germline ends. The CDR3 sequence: CASSLDRNSPLHF. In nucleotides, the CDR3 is TGTGCCAGCAGCTTAGATAGAAATTCACCCCTCCACTTT.

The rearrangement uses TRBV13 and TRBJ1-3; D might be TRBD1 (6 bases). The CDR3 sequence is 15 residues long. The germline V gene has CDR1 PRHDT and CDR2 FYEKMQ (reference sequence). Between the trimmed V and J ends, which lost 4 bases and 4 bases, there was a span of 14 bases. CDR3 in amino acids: CASSSTDSEGNTIYF. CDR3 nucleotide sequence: TGTGCCAGCAGCTCGACGGACAGCGAAGGAAACACCATATATTTT.

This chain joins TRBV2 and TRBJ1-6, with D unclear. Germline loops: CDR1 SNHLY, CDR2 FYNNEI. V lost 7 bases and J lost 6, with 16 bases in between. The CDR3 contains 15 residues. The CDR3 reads CASTGRREVNSPLHF. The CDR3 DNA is TGTGCCAGCACCGGCCGGAGGGAAGTTAATTCACCCCTCCACTTT.

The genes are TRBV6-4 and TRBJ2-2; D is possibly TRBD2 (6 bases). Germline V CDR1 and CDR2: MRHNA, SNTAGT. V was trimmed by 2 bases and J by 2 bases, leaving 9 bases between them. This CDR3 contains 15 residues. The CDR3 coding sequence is TGTGCCAGCAGTGACATCGGGGGAAACACCGGGGAGCTGTTTTTT. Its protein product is CASSDIGGNTGELFF.

Here the CDR3 DNA reads TGCGCCAGCAGCTTGGCCCAGCGGGGCACAGATACGCAGTATTTT. As protein: CASSLAQRGTDTQYF. This chain connects TRBV5-1 to TRBJ2-3; D is perhaps TRBD2 (6 bases). Germline V lookup: CDR1 SGHRS, CDR2 YFSETQ. V was shortened by 0 bases and J by 1 base, with 9 bases between the two germline ends. CDR3 length: 15 amino acids.

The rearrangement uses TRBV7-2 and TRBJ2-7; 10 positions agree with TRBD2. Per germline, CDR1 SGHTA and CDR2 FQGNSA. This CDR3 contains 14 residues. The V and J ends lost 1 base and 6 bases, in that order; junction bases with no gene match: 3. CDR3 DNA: TGTGCCAGCAGCTTAGTTTGGACTAGCGGCGAGCAGTACTTC. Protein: CASSLVWTSGEQYF.

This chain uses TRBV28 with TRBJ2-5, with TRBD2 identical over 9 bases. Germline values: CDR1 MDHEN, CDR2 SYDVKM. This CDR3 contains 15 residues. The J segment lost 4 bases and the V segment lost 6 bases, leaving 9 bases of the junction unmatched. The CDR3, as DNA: TGTGCCAGCAGCTCCCCGCTAGCGGGGAGAGAGACCCAGTACTTC. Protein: CASSSPLAGRETQYF. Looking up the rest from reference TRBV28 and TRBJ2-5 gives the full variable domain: DVKVTQSSRYLVKRTGEKVFLECVQDMDHENMFWYRQDPGLGLRLIYFSYDVKMKEKGDIPEGYSVSREKKERFSLILESASTNQTSMYLCASSSPLAGRETQYFGPGTRLLVL.

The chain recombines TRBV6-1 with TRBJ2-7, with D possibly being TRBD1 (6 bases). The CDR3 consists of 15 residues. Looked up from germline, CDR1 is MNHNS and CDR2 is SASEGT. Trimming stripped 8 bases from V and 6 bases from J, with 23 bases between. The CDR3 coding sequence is TGTGCCAGCGGCTTTCACAGGGTCGAGCGAGTCGAGCAGTACTTC. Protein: CASGFHRVERVEQYF.

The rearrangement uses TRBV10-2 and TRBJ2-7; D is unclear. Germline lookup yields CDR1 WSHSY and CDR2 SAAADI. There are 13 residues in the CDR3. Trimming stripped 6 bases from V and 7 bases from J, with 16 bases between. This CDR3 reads CASSPRTPGEQYF. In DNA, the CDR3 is TGCGCCAGCAGCCCCAGGACGCCTGGGGAGCAGTACTTC.

The CDR3 is CASSPGTLSTDTQYF. The CDR3 DNA reads as TGTGCCAGTAGTCCCGGGACACTGAGCACAGATACGCAGTATTTT. The rearrangement links TRBV19 to TRBJ2-3, with a possible D match to TRBD1 (6 bases). CDR3 length equals 15 residues. Trimming took 5 bases from V and 0 from J, leaving 12 bases between them. Germline CDR1 reads LNHDA; CDR2 reads SQIVND (reference sequence). Drawing the rest from reference TRBV19 and TRBJ2-3, the complete variable domain is DGGITQSPKYLFRKEGQNVTLSCEQNLNHDAMYWYRQDPGQGLRLIYYSQIVNDFQKGDIAEGYSVSREKKESFPLTVTSAQKNPTAFYLCASSPGTLSTDTQYFGPGTRLTVL.

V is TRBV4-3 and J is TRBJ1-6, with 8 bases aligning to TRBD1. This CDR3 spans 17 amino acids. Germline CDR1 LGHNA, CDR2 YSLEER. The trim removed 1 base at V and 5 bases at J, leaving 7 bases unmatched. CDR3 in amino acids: CASSQVTLRGHNSPLHF. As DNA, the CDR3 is TGCGCCAGCAGCCAAGTTACCCTCAGGGGGCATAATTCACCCCTCCACTTT.

This CDR3 is CASSTTGPRTYNEQFF. CDR3 coding DNA: TGTGCCAGTAGTACCACAGGCCCCCGGACCTACAATGAGCAGTTCTTC. The chain links TRBV19 to TRBJ2-1, with D perhaps TRBD1 (5 bases). The V gene lost 4 bases and the J gene lost 2 bases, with 15 bases spanning the gap. The germline gives CDR1 LNHDA, CDR2 SQIVND (reference sequence). The CDR3 is made up of 16 amino acids.

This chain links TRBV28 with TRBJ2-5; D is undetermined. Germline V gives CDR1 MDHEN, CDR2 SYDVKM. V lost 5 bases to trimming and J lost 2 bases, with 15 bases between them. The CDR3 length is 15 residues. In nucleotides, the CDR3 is TGTGCCAGCAGTCCTTGGAGACGGCGACAAGAGACCCAGTACTTC. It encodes CASSPWRRRQETQYF.

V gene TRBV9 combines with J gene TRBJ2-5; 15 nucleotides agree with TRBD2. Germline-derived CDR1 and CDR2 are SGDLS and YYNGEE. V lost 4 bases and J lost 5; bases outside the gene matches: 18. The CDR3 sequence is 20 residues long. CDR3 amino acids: CASSTPRFGLAGGPGETQYF. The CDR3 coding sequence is TGTGCCAGCAGCACCCCGCGGTTTGGACTAGCGGGGGGGCCGGGGGAGACCCAGTACTTC.

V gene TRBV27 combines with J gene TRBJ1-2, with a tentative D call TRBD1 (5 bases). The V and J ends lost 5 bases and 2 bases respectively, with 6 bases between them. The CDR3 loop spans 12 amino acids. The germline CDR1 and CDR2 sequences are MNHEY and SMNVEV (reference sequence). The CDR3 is CASSQGNYGYTF. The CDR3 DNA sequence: TGTGCCAGCAGTCAGGGAAACTATGGCTACACCTTC.